The 29 T cell receptor beta chains listed next were all sequenced from one sample in a study of blood T cell repertoires in COVID-19. Assay: immunoSEQ multiplex PCR; the TCRdb copy retains only in-frame clones and omits some. The sample yields some 200,000 clones, about 86% seen once. The material sequenced was PBMCs or T cells enriched from blood (not recorded which). The source of these receptors is a man aged 35 to 55 who had recovered from COVID-19.

This clone occurred a few times. The chain combines TRBV5-4 with TRBJ2-5; no clear D gene. V was cut by 0 bases and J by 0 bases, with 9 bases left in between. The CDR3 runs 15 residues. The germline gives CDR1 SGHNT, CDR2 YYREEE (reference sequence). The CDR3 nucleotides read TGTGCCAGCAGCTTGGCTCAGAATAACCAAGAGACCCAGTACTTC. Amino acid sequence: CASSLAQNNQETQYF.

The V call is TRBV2, the J call TRBJ2-3, with 12 bases aligning to TRBD2. This CDR3 has 16 residues. Germline V gene sequence: CDR1 SNHLY, CDR2 FYNNEI. The ends lost 6 bases at V and 5 bases at J; junction bases unmatched: 9. In DNA form, the CDR3 reads TGTGCCAGCAGCGCCGGACTAGCGGGGACCAGAGATACGCAGTATTTT. Translation: CASSAGLAGTRDTQYF.

The genes are TRBV30 and TRBJ2-2, with TRBD1 matching 9 bases. V lost 5 bases to trimming and J lost 8 bases; unmatched junction nucleotides: 6. The length of the CDR3 is 13 residues. Germline assignment: CDR1 GTSNPN and CDR2 SVGIG (reference sequence). CDR3 DNA: TGTGCCTGGGGGGACAGGGCGGAGGGGGAGCTGTTTTTT. This encodes CAWGDRAEGELFF. The full variable domain, with the rest looked up from reference TRBV30 and TRBJ2-2, is SQTIHQWPATLVQPVGSPLSLECTVEGTSNPNLYWYRQAAGRGLQLLFYSVGIGQISSEVPQNLSASRPQDRQFILSSKKLLLSDSGFYLCAWGDRAEGELFFGEGSRLTVL.

The gene calls are TRBV6-5 and TRBJ2-2, with a tentative D call TRBD1 (6 bases). Germline values: CDR1 MNHEY, CDR2 SVGAGI. This CDR3 spans 13 amino acids. The V end was cut by 5 bases, the J end by 7 bases, with 11 bases between. CDR3 sequence (DNA): TGTGCCAGCAGTAACAGGGCCAGCGGGGAGCTGTTTTTT. This codes for CASSNRASGELFF.

This clone was seen just once. The chain joins TRBV24-1 to TRBJ1-1; a possible D gene is TRBD1 (5 bases). Trimming pared 0 bases from V and 5 bases from J, leaving 15 bases between. The CDR3 sequence is 16 residues long. The germline CDR1 and CDR2 sequences are KGHDR and SFDVKD. The CDR3 region is CATSDLGSRGETEAFF. In DNA, the CDR3 is TGTGCCACCAGTGATTTGGGTTCCCGGGGGGAAACTGAAGCTTTCTTT.

The V call is TRBV5-4, the J call TRBJ1-1; 7 nucleotides align to TRBD1. Trimming took 0 bases from V and 4 from J; bases not matched to a gene: 9. This CDR3 is 16 amino acids long. The germline V gene has CDR1 SGHNT and CDR2 YYREEE (reference sequence). The chain's CDR3 is CASSLDVGAGGTEAFF. In DNA form, the CDR3 reads TGTGCCAGCAGCTTGGACGTTGGGGCAGGGGGCACTGAAGCTTTCTTT.

In this sample, this clone turned up a few times. The rearrangement links TRBV2 to TRBJ1-5; D gene unclear. Germline lookup yields CDR1 SNHLY and CDR2 FYNNEI. V gave up 4 bases and J gave up 2 bases, with 12 bases separating them. The CDR3 spans 15 residues. This chain's CDR3 is CASSAESWGNQPQHF. CDR3 bases: TGTGCCAGCAGTGCGGAGTCATGGGGCAATCAGCCCCAGCATTTT.

This clone occurred once. This sequence joins TRBV28 and TRBJ1-1; TRBD1 matches at 10 bases. The germline V gene encodes CDR1 MDHEN and CDR2 SYDVKM. CDR3 length: 18 amino acids. Losses at the gene ends were 6 bases for V and 2 bases for J; bases not matched to a gene: 15. CDR3 bases: TGTGCCAGCAGCACACCGGGACAGGGGCGCTCTTTTAACACTGAAGCTTTCTTT. It encodes CASSTPGQGRSFNTEAFF.

V and J are TRBV10-3 and TRBJ1-1; D uncertain. Trimming left V 6 bases short and J 5 bases short, with 22 bases between. CDR3 length equals 16 residues. Germline lookup yields CDR1 ENHRY and CDR2 SYGVKD. The CDR3, as DNA: TGTGCCATCAGACCGGGAAGGGAAGGAATCGGGACTGAAGCTTTCTTT. It is translated as CAIRPGREGIGTEAFF.

The V and J genes are TRBV19 and TRBJ2-3; TRBD1 agrees at 7 bases. There are 15 residues in the CDR3. The junction had 0 bases not matched to a gene; V was cut back by 0 bases and J by 0 bases. Germline lookup yields CDR1 LNHDA and CDR2 SQIVND (reference sequence). For the CDR3, the DNA is TGTGCCAGTAGTATAGAAGGGGGCAGCACAGATACGCAGTATTTT. Translation gives CASSIEGGSTDTQYF.

The chain couples TRBV11-3 to TRBJ1-1; D gene unclear. Per the germline V gene, CDR1 is SGHNT and CDR2 is YENEEA. There are 13 residues in the CDR3. Trimming left V 0 bases short and J 2 bases short, with 4 bases between. The CDR3 DNA sequence: TGTGCCAGCAGCTTAGACAGAAACACTGAAGCTTTCTTT. Translation gives CASSLDRNTEAFF. Together with reference TRBV11-3 and TRBJ1-1, the CDR3 gives the full variable domain: EAGVVQSPRYKIIEKKQPVAFWCNPISGHNTLYWYLQNLGQGPELLIRYENEEAVDDSQLPKDRFSAERLKGVDSTLKIQPAELGDSAVYLCASSLDRNTEAFFGQGTRLTVV.

The V call is TRBV10-2, the J call TRBJ1-4; maybe TRBD1 (6 bases). The CDR3 has 16 amino acids. Looked up from germline, CDR1 is WSHSY and CDR2 is SAAADI. The germline V and J ends were trimmed by 4 bases and 3 bases, with 15 bases remaining between them. The CDR3 nucleotides read TGCGCCAGCAGTGGTCAAGGAGGGGGGGCTAATGAAAAACTGTTTTTT. It translates to CASSGQGGGANEKLFF.

The chain employs TRBV5-1 and TRBJ1-1, with D possibly matching TRBD1 (6 bases). This CDR3 region has 14 residues. The V end was cut by 4 bases, the J end by 0 bases, with 10 bases between. CDR1 and CDR2 (germline): SGHRS, YFSETQ. The CDR3: CASSKTGMNTEAFF. DNA of the CDR3: TGCGCCAGCAGCAAGACAGGCATGAACACTGAAGCTTTCTTT.

V gene TRBV18 combines with J gene TRBJ2-1; TRBD1 aligns across 7 bases. Looked up from germline, CDR1 is KGHSH and CDR2 is LQKENI. This CDR3 comprises 13 residues. Germline trimming cut 5 bases from V and 9 bases from J; bases unmatched to any gene: 7. The CDR3 loop is CASSSDRVGEQFF. CDR3 DNA: TGTGCCAGCTCATCTGACAGGGTTGGTGAGCAGTTCTTC.

This chain joins TRBV11-2 and TRBJ2-1; tentative D call: TRBD2 (6 bases). Trimming cost V 7 bases and J 6 bases, with 16 bases left between them. CDR1 and CDR2 (germline): SGHAT, FQNNGV. The CDR3 is 14 residues long. The CDR3 sequence: CASTLVGGFNEQFF. The CDR3 DNA reads as TGTGCCAGCACCCTTGTCGGGGGATTCAATGAGCAGTTCTTC.

This chain uses TRBV28 with TRBJ2-1, with D possibly TRBD2 on 6 matching bases. CDR3 length: 13 residues. V shed 7 bases and J shed 7 bases, with 14 bases lying between them. CDR1 and CDR2 (germline): MDHEN, SYDVKM. The CDR3 nucleotides read TGTGCCAGCACCGCCTGGGGGGAAAATGAGCAGTTCTTC. Protein product: CASTAWGENEQFF.

This clone was detected once. The chain recombines TRBV7-9 with TRBJ2-1; D remains ambiguous. V lost 3 bases and J 0 bases, leaving 12 bases between the germline ends. Germline CDR1 is SEHNR and CDR2 is FQNEAQ (reference sequence). The CDR3 runs 16 residues. The CDR3 nucleotides are TGTGCCAGCAGCTTTTCGAGGTCCAGCTCCTACAATGAGCAGTTCTTC. This codes for CASSFSRSSSYNEQFF.

The V call is TRBV24-1, the J call TRBJ1-5; 7 bases map to TRBD1. Germline lookup yields CDR1 KGHDR and CDR2 SFDVKD. V dropped 7 bases and J dropped 4; count of bases not matched to a gene: 3. CDR3 length equals 13 residues. CDR3 DNA sequence: TGTGCCACCAGAGGGACAGAGAATCAGCCCCAGCATTTT. Its translation is CATRGTENQPQHF.

The rearrangement links TRBV4-3 to TRBJ2-7, with D possibly matching TRBD1 (6 bases). The CDR3 consists of 16 residues. V gave up 3 bases and J gave up 5 bases, with 20 bases separating them. Germline V gene lookup returns CDR1 LGHNA and CDR2 YSLEER. The CDR3 reads CASSQLGASGAHEQYF. Here the CDR3 DNA reads TGCGCCAGCAGCCAGCTGGGGGCCTCAGGGGCGCACGAGCAGTACTTC.

This chain links TRBV7-2 with TRBJ2-5; D is unresolved. With 0 bases removed from V and 5 bases from J, the gap between germline ends came to 7 bases. The CDR3 spans 13 residues. Germline CDR1 is SGHTA and CDR2 is FQGNSA. CDR3 region: CASSLAIRETQYF. The CDR3 nucleotides are TGTGCCAGCAGCTTAGCGATTCGGGAGACCCAGTACTTC.

V is TRBV6-1 and J is TRBJ1-5; D gene ambiguous. CDR1 and CDR2 from the germline V gene are MNHNS and SASEGT. This CDR3 is built from 13 residues. Trimming shortened V by 3 bases and J by 7 bases, and 10 bases separated the two germline ends. The DNA of the CDR3 is TGTGCCAGCAGTGAGAGGGAGGTACAGCCCCAGCATTTT. This gives the protein CASSEREVQPQHF.

The chain's CDR3 is CASSILRTGNTGELFF. The CDR3 nucleotides are TGTGCCAGTAGTATTCTTCGAACGGGGAACACCGGGGAGCTGTTTTTT. The chain has TRBV19 and TRBJ2-2; D ambiguous. This CDR3 comprises 16 residues. CDR1 and CDR2 (germline): LNHDA, SQIVND (reference sequence). Trimming cost V 3 bases and J 1 base, with 12 bases left between them.

The genes are TRBV9 and TRBJ2-2; 8 bases line up with TRBD1. This CDR3 has 14 residues. V trimming: 4 bases; J trimming: 6 bases; junction bases outside the gene matches: 5. Germline CDR1 and CDR2: SGDLS and YYNGEE. CDR3 sequence reads: CASSPRQGPGELFF. CDR3 nucleotide sequence: TGTGCCAGCAGCCCCCGACAGGGGCCCGGGGAGCTGTTTTTT.

The V gene is TRBV2, the J gene TRBJ1-1; TRBD1 matches at 7 bases. CDR1 and CDR2 from the germline V gene are SNHLY and FYNNEI. After removal of 4 bases from V and 1 base from J, the junction contained 6 bases not matched to a gene. CDR3 length: 15 amino acids. The CDR3 region has the DNA TGTGCCAGCAGTGCGGAAAGGGGGCGGAACACTGAAGCTTTCTTT. Amino acids: CASSAERGRNTEAFF. Supplemented by reference TRBV2 and TRBJ1-1, the full variable domain reads EPEVTQTPSHQVTQMGQEVILRCVPISNHLYFYWYRQILGQKVEFLVSFYNNEISEKSEIFDDQFSVERPDGSNFTLKIRSTKLEDSAMYFCASSAERGRNTEAFFGQGTRLTVV.

About this clone itself: Other DNA sequences in this sample translate to the same CDR3. The CDR3 loop is CASKRDSYSNQPQHF. Written as DNA, the CDR3 is TGTGCCAGCAAAAGGGACAGCTATAGCAATCAGCCCCAGCATTTT. The chain uses TRBV2 and TRBJ1-5; TRBD1 matches 7 bases. The CDR3 has 15 residues. V lost 7 bases and J lost 0; bases outside the gene matches: 6. Germline V CDR1 and CDR2: SNHLY, FYNNEI.

The chain couples TRBV5-6 to TRBJ2-7, with D tentatively TRBD1 (5 bases). V was trimmed by 0 bases and J by 3 bases, leaving 13 bases between them. CDR3 length: 15 amino acids. Germline values: CDR1 SGHDT, CDR2 YYEEEE. The DNA of the CDR3 is TGTGCCAGCAGCTTGGCCCCACAGGCTGACTACGAGCAGTACTTC. Its protein is CASSLAPQADYEQYF. Variable domain in full (rest from reference TRBV5-6 and TRBJ2-7): DAGVTQSPTHLIKTRGQQVTLRCSPKSGHDTVSWYQQALGQGPQFIFQYYEEEERQRGNFPDRFSGHQFPNYSSELNVNALLLGDSALYLCASSLAPQADYEQYFGPGTRLTVT.

The chain couples TRBV6-2 or TRBV6-3 to TRBJ1-5; D is uncertain. The germline CDR1 and CDR2 sequences are MNHEY and SVGEGT. Trimming removed 5 bases from V and 7 bases from J, with 12 bases in between. This CDR3 comprises 13 residues. The DNA for the CDR3 is TGTGCCAGCAGTCACAATGATCAGCAGCCCCAGCATTTT. Amino acids: CASSHNDQQPQHF.

This chain joins TRBV5-6 and TRBJ1-1, with 8 bases fitting TRBD1. CDR1 and CDR2 from the germline V gene are SGHDT and YYEEEE. V dropped 5 bases and J dropped 3; count of bases not matched to a gene: 12. The CDR3 length is 16 residues. The DNA for the CDR3 is TGTGCCAGCAGTCGACGTACAGGGGGTTTTCACACTGAAGCTTTCTTT. Its protein is CASSRRTGGFHTEAFF. The entire variable domain, with the rest obtained from reference TRBV5-6 and TRBJ1-1, is as follows: DAGVTQSPTHLIKTRGQQVTLRCSPKSGHDTVSWYQQALGQGPQFIFQYYEEEERQRGNFPDRFSGHQFPNYSSELNVNALLLGDSALYLCASSRRTGGFHTEAFFGQGTRLTVV.

In this sample, this clone turned up a few times. This rearrangement joins TRBV5-4 to TRBJ1-2; TRBD1 matches at 7 bases. With V trimmed by 4 bases and J by 7 bases, 7 bases remained unmatched. Germline V gives CDR1 SGHNT, CDR2 YYREEE (reference sequence). The CDR3 runs to 13 residues. The CDR3, as DNA: TGTGCCAGCAGCCCCACAGGGGCGATTGGCTACACCTTC. It translates to CASSPTGAIGYTF.